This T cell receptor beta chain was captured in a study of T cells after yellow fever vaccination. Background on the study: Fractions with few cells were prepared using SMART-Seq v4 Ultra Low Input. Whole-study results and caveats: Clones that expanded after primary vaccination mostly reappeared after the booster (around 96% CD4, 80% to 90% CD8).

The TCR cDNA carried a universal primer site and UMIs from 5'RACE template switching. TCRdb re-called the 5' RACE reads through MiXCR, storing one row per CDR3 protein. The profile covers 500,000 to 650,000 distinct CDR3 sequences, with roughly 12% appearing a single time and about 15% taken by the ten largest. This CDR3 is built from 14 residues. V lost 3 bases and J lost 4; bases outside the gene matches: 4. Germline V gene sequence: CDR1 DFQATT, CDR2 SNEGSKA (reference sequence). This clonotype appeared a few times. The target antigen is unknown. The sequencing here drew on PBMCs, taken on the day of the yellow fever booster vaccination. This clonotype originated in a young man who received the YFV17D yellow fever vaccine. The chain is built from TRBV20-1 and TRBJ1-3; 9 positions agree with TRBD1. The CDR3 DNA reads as TGCAGTGCTAGCCATACAGGGGGCGGAAACACCATATATTTT. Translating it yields CSASHTGGGNTIYF.